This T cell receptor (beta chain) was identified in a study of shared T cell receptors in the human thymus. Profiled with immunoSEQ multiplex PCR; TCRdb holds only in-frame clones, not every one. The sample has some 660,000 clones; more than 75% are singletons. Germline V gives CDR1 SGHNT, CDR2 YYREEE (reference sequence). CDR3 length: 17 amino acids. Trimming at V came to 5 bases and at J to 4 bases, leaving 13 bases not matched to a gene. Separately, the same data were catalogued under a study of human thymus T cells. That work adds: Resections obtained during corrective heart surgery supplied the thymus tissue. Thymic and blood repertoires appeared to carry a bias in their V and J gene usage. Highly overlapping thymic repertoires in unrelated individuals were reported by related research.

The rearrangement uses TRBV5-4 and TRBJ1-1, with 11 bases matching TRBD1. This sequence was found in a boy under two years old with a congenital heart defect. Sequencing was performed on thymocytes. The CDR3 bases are TGTGCCAGCAGGTCCGGGACAGGGGGTCTTTCGGCCACTGAAGCTTTCTTT. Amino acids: CASRSGTGGLSATEAFF.